Listed below are T cell receptor beta chains from one sample, sequenced in a study of siplizumab effects on memory and regulatory T cells. The protocol was immunoSEQ multiplex PCR, while the TCRdb copy is restricted to in-frame clones and leaves out a portion. The sample gives about 15,000 clones, roughly 40% of which show up once; roughly 7.8% is in the top ten. These receptors' antigens are unknown. The sequencing sample was made of CFSE-low (dividing) CD4+ T cells sorted from an allogeneic mixed lymphocyte reaction. Receptors originate from a human donor in good health; the cells came from an allogeneic mixed lymphocyte reaction. Some clones in this sample may be carry-over from other donors' samples. Each CDR3 is given with its conserved first and last residue. The D gene is left open where the match is weak. Clone sizes are given selectively: once, few, many, or a class where the clone is expanded.

V: TRBV15
D: .
J: TRBJ1-1
size: .
DNA: TGTGCCACCAGCAGAAGGGGGAACACTGAAGCTTTCTTT
CDR3: CATSRRGNTEAFF

V: TRBV6-5
D: .
J: TRBJ2-5
size: large
DNA: TGTGCCAGCAGTCCTAGGGCTGGGACCCAGTACTTC
CDR3: CASSPRAGTQYF

V: TRBV6-6
D: .
J: TRBJ2-5
size: few
DNA: TGTGCCAGCAGTAGGGACCCCGGGTACCAAGAGACCCAGTACTTC
CDR3: CASSRDPGYQETQYF

V: TRBV19
D: TRBD2
J: TRBJ2-7
size: .
DNA: TGTGCCAGTAGTACGCCCGCCGGGACTAGGAGCCACGAGCAGTACTTC
CDR3: CASSTPAGTRSHEQYF

V: TRBV14
D: .
J: TRBJ1-1
size: .
DNA: TGTGCCAGCAGCCTTGGACGGAACACTGAAGCTTTCTTT
CDR3: CASSLGRNTEAFF

V: TRBV10-1
D: .
J: TRBJ2-4
size: few
DNA: TGCGCCAGCAGCGGGGACGCCAAAAACATTCAGTACTTC
CDR3: CASSGDAKNIQYF

V: TRBV7-6
D: .
J: TRBJ1-1
size: .
DNA: TGTGCCAGCAGCGCGTTTGGGGGGGGTAACACTGAAGCTTTCTTT
CDR3: CASSAFGGGNTEAFF

V: TRBV5-6
D: TRBD2
J: TRBJ2-7
size: medium-sized
DNA: TGTGCCAGCAGGGGAACACCGGGACGGGGAGGGGAAGAGCAGTACTTC
CDR3: CASRGTPGRGGEEQYF

V: TRBV9
D: .
J: TRBJ2-2
size: .
DNA: TGTGCCAGCAGCGCAGAAACTCACACCGGGGAGCTGTTTTTT
CDR3: CASSAETHTGELFF

V: TRBV2
D: TRBD2
J: TRBJ2-2
size: .
DNA: TGTGCCAGCAGACTAGCGGGAGGCGCCGGGGAGCTGTTTTTT
CDR3: CASRLAGGAGELFF

V: TRBV6-1
D: .
J: TRBJ2-3
size: .
DNA: TGTGCCAGCAGTCCAGGGATAGGCACAGATACGCAGTATTTT
CDR3: CASSPGIGTDTQYF

V: TRBV5-6
D: .
J: TRBJ1-2
size: .
DNA: TGTGCCAGCAGCGCGGACAGTAACTATGGCTACACCTTC
CDR3: CASSADSNYGYTF

V: TRBV7-3
D: .
J: TRBJ1-2
size: .
DNA: TGTGCCAGCAGCACCGTGGGCGGGGGCTACACCTTC
CDR3: CASSTVGGGYTF

V: TRBV5-4
D: TRBD2
J: TRBJ2-3
size: few
DNA: TGTGCCAGCAGAAGCGGGAGCTCCTATTCAGATACGCAGTATTTT
CDR3: CASRSGSSYSDTQYF

V: TRBV5-4
D: .
J: TRBJ1-1
size: once
DNA: TGTGCCAGCAGCTTCTTGTATGGAAACACTGAAGCTTTCTTT
CDR3: CASSFLYGNTEAFF

V: TRBV11-2
D: .
J: TRBJ2-3
size: .
DNA: TGTGCCAGCACCTGGTCCGATACGCAGTATTTT
CDR3: CASTWSDTQYF

V: TRBV18
D: .
J: TRBJ2-1
size: .
DNA: TGTGCCAGCTCACCTGGACCGGGGGGCGGTGAGCAGTTCTTC
CDR3: CASSPGPGGGEQFF

V: TRBV10-3
D: .
J: TRBJ1-2
size: medium-sized
DNA: TGTGCCAGCAGCCGGGATGGCTATGGCTACACCTTC
CDR3: CASSRDGYGYTF

V: TRBV19
D: .
J: TRBJ2-1
size: few
DNA: TGTGCCAGTAGTTCGGTTGGGTCCTACAATGAGCAGTTCTTC
CDR3: CASSSVGSYNEQFF

V: TRBV14
D: .
J: TRBJ2-7
size: few
DNA: TGTGCCAGCAGCCAAGCAGGGTTCGTTTACGAGCAGTACTTC
CDR3: CASSQAGFVYEQYF

V: TRBV7-2
D: TRBD2
J: TRBJ2-7
size: .
DNA: TGTGCCAGCAGCTTAAGGACTAGCGGGACTCCCGAGCAGTACTTC
CDR3: CASSLRTSGTPEQYF

V: TRBV6-6
D: TRBD1
J: TRBJ2-7
size: .
DNA: TGTGCCAGCAGAGAGACAGGGGGTGTTGGGGAGCAGTACTTC
CDR3: CASRETGGVGEQYF

V: TRBV9
D: TRBD2
J: TRBJ2-3
size: .
DNA: TGTGCCAGCAGCCCCCTCCCTAGCGGGACTAGCACAGATACGCAGTATTTT
CDR3: CASSPLPSGTSTDTQYF

V: TRBV7-2
D: .
J: TRBJ1-2
size: .
DNA: TGTGCCAGCAGCTTAGGTACGGGAGCGCGTGGCTACACCTTC
CDR3: CASSLGTGARGYTF

V: TRBV5-1
D: .
J: TRBJ2-2
size: .
DNA: TGCGCCAGCAGTCCCCAACAGTCGAGGGCCGGGGAGCTGTTTTTT
CDR3: CASSPQQSRAGELFF

V: TRBV5-1
D: .
J: TRBJ2-5
size: few
DNA: TGCGCCAGCAGCTTTTCGAACAGGGGAGGTGAGACCCAGTACTTC
CDR3: CASSFSNRGGETQYF

V: TRBV15
D: .
J: TRBJ1-3
size: .
DNA: TGTGCCACCAGCAGACCTACTCCGGGCGACCTGGGCACCATATATTTT
CDR3: CATSRPTPGDLGTIYF

V: TRBV7-8
D: TRBD2
J: TRBJ2-7
size: .
DNA: TGTGCCAGCAGCCCGAAAACCGGGACTAGCGGGAGACAAACCTACGAGCAGTACTTC
CDR3: CASSPKTGTSGRQTYEQYF

V: TRBV6-6
D: .
J: TRBJ1-4
size: .
DNA: TGTGCCAGCAGGACCTCTACTAATGAAAAACTGTTTTTT
CDR3: CASRTSTNEKLFF

V: TRBV5-5
D: TRBD1
J: TRBJ2-5
size: few
DNA: TGTGCCAGCAGCGTGCCGAGGACAGGGTATGGAGAGACCCAGTACTTC
CDR3: CASSVPRTGYGETQYF

V: TRBV7-3
D: .
J: TRBJ2-2
size: .
DNA: TGTGCCAGCAGCTTAGTGGGGGTGAACACCGGGGAGCTGTTTTTT
CDR3: CASSLVGVNTGELFF

V: TRBV6-6
D: .
J: TRBJ2-6
size: many
DNA: TGTGCCAGCAGTTACGGGGGGTCTGGGGCCAACGTCCTGACTTTC
CDR3: CASSYGGSGANVLTF

V: TRBV19
D: .
J: TRBJ2-5
size: .
DNA: TGTGCCAGTAAGGGCTACCCAGAGACCCAGTACTTC
CDR3: CASKGYPETQYF

V: TRBV9
D: TRBD2
J: TRBJ2-1
size: medium-sized
DNA: TGTGCCAGCAGCGTAAAGGCGGGAGGGCCGGATGAGCAGTTCTTC
CDR3: CASSVKAGGPDEQFF

V: TRBV6-5
D: .
J: TRBJ2-7
size: .
DNA: TGTGCCAGCAGTTACGCTCGCTTGCGTGGGCACGAGCAGTACTTC
CDR3: CASSYARLRGHEQYF

V: TRBV6-5
D: .
J: TRBJ2-1
size: few
DNA: TGTGCCAGCAGCGAAGTTCGAGGAGCGGGGCAGTTCTTC
CDR3: CASSEVRGAGQFF

V: TRBV18
D: .
J: TRBJ2-5
size: few
DNA: TGTGCCAGCTCACCTTTAGGGACATCGGCCTTTATAGTAGGGACCCAGTACTTC
CDR3: CASSPLGTSAFIVGTQYF

V: TRBV6-5
D: .
J: TRBJ1-5
size: .
DNA: TGTGCCAGCAGCCGGGATCAGCCCCAGCATTTT
CDR3: CASSRDQPQHF

V: TRBV18
D: TRBD1
J: TRBJ2-2
size: .
DNA: TGTGCCAGCTCACAATCTCGGACAGGGACTACCGGGGAGCTGTTTTTT
CDR3: CASSQSRTGTTGELFF

V: TRBV9
D: .
J: TRBJ2-3
size: .
DNA: TGTGCCAGCAGCGTAGAAGTCTGGACCCGGTGGGATACGCAGTATTTT
CDR3: CASSVEVWTRWDTQYF

V: TRBV15
D: .
J: TRBJ1-1
size: .
DNA: TGTGCCACCAGCAGAGTTCGGAGTACTGAAGCTTTCTTT
CDR3: CATSRVRSTEAFF

V: TRBV10-3
D: .
J: TRBJ2-1
size: .
DNA: TGTGCCATCAGTGAGTACAGCGATACATACAATGAGCAGTTCTTC
CDR3: CAISEYSDTYNEQFF

V: TRBV7-9
D: .
J: TRBJ2-7
size: medium-sized
DNA: TGTGCCAGCAGCTTAGTGGCAGGGGTCTCCTACGAGCAGTACTTC
CDR3: CASSLVAGVSYEQYF

V: TRBV11-2
D: .
J: TRBJ2-3
size: .
DNA: TGTGCCAGCAGCCGAGCTGGTACGCAGTATTTT
CDR3: CASSRAGTQYF

V: TRBV7-9
D: .
J: TRBJ2-5
size: .
DNA: TGTGCCAGCAGCGTGACCACGGGGTACGGGACCCAGTACTTC
CDR3: CASSVTTGYGTQYF

V: TRBV19
D: .
J: TRBJ1-2
size: medium-sized
DNA: TGTGCCAGTAGGAAGGGCGGAAACTATGGCTACACCTTC
CDR3: CASRKGGNYGYTF

V: TRBV7-2
D: TRBD1
J: TRBJ1-2
size: .
DNA: TGTGCCAGCAGCCAAAGACAGGGGATGGGAGGCTACACCTTC
CDR3: CASSQRQGMGGYTF

V: TRBV2
D: TRBD2
J: TRBJ2-2
size: medium-sized
DNA: TGTGCCAGCAGGACTAGCGGGAAGGAGCTGTTTTTT
CDR3: CASRTSGKELFF

V: TRBV6-5
D: TRBD2
J: TRBJ2-1
size: .
DNA: TGTGCCAGCAGATGGGGGGGGAGGTCCTACAATGAGCAGTTCTTC
CDR3: CASRWGGRSYNEQFF

V: TRBV18
D: .
J: TRBJ2-5
size: many
DNA: TGTGCCAGCTCACCTAGGGCAGAGACCCAGTACTTC
CDR3: CASSPRAETQYF

V: TRBV6-5
D: .
J: TRBJ2-7
size: few
DNA: TGTGCCAGCAGTTCCTCATTCACTAGCCACGAGCAGTACTTC
CDR3: CASSSSFTSHEQYF

V: TRBV4-1
D: .
J: TRBJ2-1
size: .
DNA: TGCGCCAGCAGCCAAGAAGGTGGTGGGTACAATGAGCAGTTCTTC
CDR3: CASSQEGGGYNEQFF

V: TRBV6-1
D: .
J: TRBJ1-1
size: .
DNA: TGTGCCAGCAAGACCTTAGACCGGGTCCTGGGAGCTTTCTTT
CDR3: CASKTLDRVLGAFF

V: TRBV10-3
D: .
J: TRBJ1-5
size: few
DNA: TGTGCCATCAGTGACAGGGGTAGCAATCAGCCCCAGCATTTT
CDR3: CAISDRGSNQPQHF

V: TRBV18
D: .
J: TRBJ2-7
size: few
DNA: TGTGCCAGCTCACTAACGGGACTCCAAGGGTACGAGCAGTACTTC
CDR3: CASSLTGLQGYEQYF

V: TRBV5-1
D: .
J: TRBJ2-1
size: few
DNA: TGCGCCAGCAGCTTGGCCTTTTCCGGGAATATATACAATGAGCAGTTCTTC
CDR3: CASSLAFSGNIYNEQFF

V: TRBV27
D: .
J: TRBJ2-1
size: .
DNA: TGTGCCAGCAGGTCGGGGATATCCTACAATGAGCAGTTCTTC
CDR3: CASRSGISYNEQFF

V: TRBV7-9
D: .
J: TRBJ1-1
size: medium-sized
DNA: TGTGCCAGCAGCTCGGGACGGCGAATCGGGAACACTGAAGCTTTCTTT
CDR3: CASSSGRRIGNTEAFF

V: TRBV7-8
D: .
J: TRBJ1-3
size: few
DNA: TGTGCCAGCAGCCGGGGGTTCTCTGGAAACACCATATATTTT
CDR3: CASSRGFSGNTIYF